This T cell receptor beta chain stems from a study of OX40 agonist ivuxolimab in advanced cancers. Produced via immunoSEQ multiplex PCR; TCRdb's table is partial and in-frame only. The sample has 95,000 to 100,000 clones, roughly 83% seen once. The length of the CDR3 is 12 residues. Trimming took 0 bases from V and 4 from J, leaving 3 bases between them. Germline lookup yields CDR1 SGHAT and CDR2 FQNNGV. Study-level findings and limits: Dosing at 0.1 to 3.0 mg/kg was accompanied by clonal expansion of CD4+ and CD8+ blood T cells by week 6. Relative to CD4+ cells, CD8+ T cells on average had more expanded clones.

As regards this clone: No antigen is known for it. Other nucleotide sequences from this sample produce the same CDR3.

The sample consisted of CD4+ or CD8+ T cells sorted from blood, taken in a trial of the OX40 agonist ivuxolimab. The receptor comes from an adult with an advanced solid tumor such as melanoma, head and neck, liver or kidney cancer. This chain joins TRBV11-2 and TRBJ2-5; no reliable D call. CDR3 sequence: CASSLDRETQYF. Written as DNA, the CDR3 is TGTGCCAGCAGCTTAGATCGAGAGACCCAGTACTTC.